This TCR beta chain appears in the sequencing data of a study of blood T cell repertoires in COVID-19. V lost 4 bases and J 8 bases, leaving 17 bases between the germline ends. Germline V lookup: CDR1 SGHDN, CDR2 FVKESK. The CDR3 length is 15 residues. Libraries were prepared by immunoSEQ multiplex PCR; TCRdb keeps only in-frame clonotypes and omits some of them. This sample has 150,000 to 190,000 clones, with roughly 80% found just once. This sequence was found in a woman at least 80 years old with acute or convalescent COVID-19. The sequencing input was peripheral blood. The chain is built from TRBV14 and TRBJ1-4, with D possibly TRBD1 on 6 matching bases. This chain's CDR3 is CASSPGGALREKLFF. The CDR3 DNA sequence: TGTGCCAGCAGCCCGGGGGGGGCTCTCCGGGAAAAACTGTTTTTT.